These 26 T cell receptor beta chains came from one sample sequenced in a study of blood T cell repertoires in COVID-19. TCRdb's table, derived via immunoSEQ multiplex PCR, lists solely in-frame clones and lacks some. Among some 250,000 clones listed, approximately 85% were seen once. Sequencing was carried out using PBMCs or T cells enriched from blood (not recorded which). These receptors came from a woman in her fifties or sixties who had recovered from COVID-19.

The chain recombines TRBV3-1 (or the pseudogene TRBV3-2) with TRBJ2-7, with TRBD2 matching 13 bases. Germline CDR1 is LGHDT and CDR2 is YNNKEL (reference sequence). This CDR3 comprises 16 residues. V was clipped by 0 bases and J by 4 bases; unmatched bases: 3. CDR3 loop: CASSQDQGLAGYEQYF. In DNA, the CDR3 is TGTGCCAGCAGCCAAGATCAGGGACTAGCGGGATACGAGCAGTACTTC.

This rearrangement joins TRBV5-6 to TRBJ1-1; the match to TRBD1 covers 7 bases. J was trimmed by 7 bases and V by 0 bases; bases with no gene match: 3. The CDR3 has 13 amino acids. CDR1 SGHDT and CDR2 YYEEEE come from the germline V gene. CDR3 in amino acids: CASSLVPGGEAFF. CDR3 in DNA: TGTGCCAGCAGCTTGGTCCCAGGGGGTGAAGCTTTCTTT.

The genes are TRBV5-1 and TRBJ2-5, with 7 bases fitting TRBD1. Germline V gives CDR1 SGHRS, CDR2 YFSETQ. Losses at the gene ends were 7 bases for V and 2 bases for J; bases not matched to a gene: 11. This CDR3 contains 15 residues. CDR3 loop: CASSPGQVRQETQYF. The CDR3 DNA sequence: TGCGCCAGCTCGCCCGGACAGGTGAGACAAGAGACCCAGTACTTC.

V gene TRBV6-5 combines with J gene TRBJ2-7; possible D gene TRBD1, 5 bases. Germline values: CDR1 MNHEY, CDR2 SVGAGI. The CDR3 has 13 residues. V gave up 6 bases and J gave up 4 bases, with 13 bases separating them. CDR3 coding DNA: TGTGCCAGCAGCCGCGCGCAGGGTTACGAGCAGTACTTC. Its protein is CASSRAQGYEQYF.

This clone was counted a single time. The chain uses TRBV6-5 and TRBJ1-2; D not resolved. The CDR3 sequence is 12 residues long. The V end was cut by 5 bases, the J end by 1 base, with 5 bases between. Germline V lookup: CDR1 MNHEY, CDR2 SVGAGI. The CDR3 DNA sequence: TGTGCCAGCAGTCGGGATAACTATGGCTACACCTTC. This sequence encodes CASSRDNYGYTF.

The rearrangement joins TRBV5-1 to TRBJ2-3; the D is unclear. The CDR3 has 13 amino acids. In germline, CDR1 is SGHRS, CDR2 YFSETQ. V lost 0 bases, J lost 5 bases, and 7 bases lay in between. The CDR3 DNA sequence: TGCGCCAGCAGCTTGGCCTATGGAGATACGCAGTATTTT. As protein: CASSLAYGDTQYF.

This chain uses TRBV24-1 with TRBJ2-1; D uncertain. V was trimmed by 10 bases and J by 5 bases, leaving 14 bases between them. The germline V gene has CDR1 KGHDR and CDR2 SFDVKD. The CDR3 contains 13 residues. In DNA, the CDR3 is TGTGCCACTTACAGTTTCAAGAACAATGAGCAGTTCTTC. Translated: CATYSFKNNEQFF.

The chain combines TRBV6-5 with TRBJ1-2; TRBD1 is a possible D gene (5 bases). CDR1 and CDR2 (germline): MNHEY, SVGAGI. Trimming cost V 0 bases and J 4 bases, with 6 bases left between them. This CDR3 region has 13 residues. The DNA of the CDR3 is TGTGCCAGCAGTTACTCGGGGGGCTATGGCTACACCTTC. Its translation is CASSYSGGYGYTF.

CDR3 coding DNA: TGTGCCAGCAGTTACGGGGGGACCAGCAATCAGCCCCAGCATTTT. Amino acid sequence: CASSYGGTSNQPQHF. The V call is TRBV28, the J call TRBJ1-5; tentative D call: TRBD1 (5 bases). Germline CDR1 is MDHEN and CDR2 is SYDVKM. The CDR3 totals 15 residues. V was pared by 4 bases and J by 1 base, with 11 bases between. The variable domain in full, with the rest retrieved from reference TRBV28 and TRBJ1-5, is DVKVTQSSRYLVKRTGEKVFLECVQDMDHENMFWYRQDPGLGLRLIYFSYDVKMKEKGDIPEGYSVSREKKERFSLILESASTNQTSMYLCASSYGGTSNQPQHFGDGTRLSIL.

As concerns this clone: Other DNA variants within this sample encode the same CDR3. The rearrangement links TRBV28 to TRBJ2-5, with D unresolved. The CDR3 runs 13 residues. V lost 2 bases and J 1 base, leaving 5 bases between the germline ends. CDR1 and CDR2 from the germline V gene are MDHEN and SYDVKM. The CDR3 nucleotides read TGTGCCAGCAGTTTAAGAGGCCAAGAGACCCAGTACTTC. It yields the protein CASSLRGQETQYF.

The V and J genes are TRBV19 and TRBJ2-1; 13 bases agree with TRBD2. The CDR3 has 17 residues. V lost 5 bases and J lost 0; bases outside the gene matches: 4. Germline V gene lookup returns CDR1 LNHDA and CDR2 SQIVND (reference sequence). CDR3 nucleotides: TGTGCCAGTAGTCCGCGGACTAGCGGGAGCTCCTACAATGAGCAGTTCTTC. Protein product: CASSPRTSGSSYNEQFF. Complete variable domain (other parts from reference TRBV19 and TRBJ2-1): DGGITQSPKYLFRKEGQNVTLSCEQNLNHDAMYWYRQDPGQGLRLIYYSQIVNDFQKGDIAEGYSVSREKKESFPLTVTSAQKNPTAFYLCASSPRTSGSSYNEQFFGPGTRLTVL.

This clone was seen a handful of times. The rearrangement joins TRBV20-1 to TRBJ2-7, with D perhaps TRBD1 (6 bases). The germline CDR1 and CDR2 sequences are DFQATT and SNEGSKA (reference sequence). Trimming pared 3 bases from V and 5 bases from J, leaving 23 bases between. The CDR3 has 16 residues. The chain's CDR3 is CSASLLEKTGSHEQYF. CDR3 coding DNA: TGCAGTGCTAGTTTATTGGAAAAGACAGGAAGTCACGAGCAGTACTTC.

A remark on this clone: Compared with germline, one end of the junction differs, possibly owing to a read error. The chain couples TRBV7-7 to TRBJ2-5; maybe TRBD2 (6 bases). The germline CDR1 and CDR2 sequences are SSHAT and FNYEAQ (reference sequence). This CDR3 contains 13 residues. The CDR3 DNA reads TGTGCTAGCAGCCCGGGACTGGATGTGTCCCAGTACTTC. Translation: CASSPGLDVSQYF.

The chain is built from TRBV6-5 and TRBJ2-7; TRBD2 matches at 7 bases. Germline CDR1 MNHEY, CDR2 SVGAGI. This CDR3 has 14 amino acids. V lost 0 bases and J lost 3; bases outside the gene matches: 2. In DNA, the CDR3 is TGTGCCAGCAGTTACTCGGCTAGCGGCTACGAGCAGTACTTC. It translates to CASSYSASGYEQYF.

The rearrangement uses TRBV24-1 and TRBJ2-1, with D tentatively TRBD2 (5 bases). CDR3 size: 12 residues. V gave up 5 bases and J gave up 10 bases, with 11 bases separating them. Germline V gene sequence: CDR1 KGHDR, CDR2 SFDVKD. The CDR3 nucleotides read TGTGCCACCAGTGCCCCCTCGGGGGAGCAGTTCTTC. Residues: CATSAPSGEQFF.

CDR3 in DNA: TGTGCCAGCAGCGCAATGGCCCTTGGTAATCAGCCCCAGCATTTT. Residues: CASSAMALGNQPQHF. V and J are TRBV6-5 and TRBJ1-5; the D is unclear. Germline values: CDR1 MNHEY, CDR2 SVGAGI. The CDR3 loop spans 15 amino acids. The V gene lost 6 bases and the J gene lost 4 bases, with 16 bases spanning the gap.

The chain has TRBV11-1 and TRBJ2-7; possible D gene TRBD2, 5 bases. From germline, CDR1 is SGHAT and CDR2 FQDESV (reference sequence). The V gene lost 5 bases and the J gene lost 7 bases, with 24 bases spanning the gap. This CDR3 region has 16 residues. The chain's CDR3 is CASSPSPVLVVREQYF. The CDR3 region has the DNA TGTGCCAGCAGCCCTAGCCCCGTACTAGTGGTGCGGGAGCAGTACTTC. Full variable domain (rest looked up from reference TRBV11-1 and TRBJ2-7): EAEVAQSPRYKITEKSQAVAFWCDPISGHATLYWYRQILGQGPELLVQFQDESVVDDSQLPKDRFSAERLKGVDSTLKIQPAELGDSAMYLCASSPSPVLVVREQYFGPGTRLTVT.

The chain uses TRBV6-1 and TRBJ1-5; no firm D call. This CDR3 region has 17 residues. Trimming pared 1 base from V and 1 base from J, leaving 14 bases between. The germline CDR1 and CDR2 sequences are MNHNS and SASEGT. The CDR3 loop reads CASSEVEGGGSNQPQHF. The DNA of the CDR3 is TGTGCCAGCAGTGAAGTTGAGGGAGGAGGAAGCAATCAGCCCCAGCATTTT.

This clone was detected only a few times. The chain joins TRBV21-1 to TRBJ2-1; the table's D gene call, TRBD2, was not cross checked with the DNA. TRBV21-1 is a documented pseudogene. This CDR3 is built from 20 residues. Here the CDR3 reads CASSKPFELAGPTPYNEQFF. CDR3 DNA: TGTGCCAGCAGCAAACCCTTTGAACTAGCGGGACCAACTCCCTATAATGAGCAGTTCTTC.

The V call is TRBV7-2, the J call TRBJ1-5; D call uncertain. Germline-derived CDR1 and CDR2 are SGHTA and FQGNSA. The CDR3 runs to 12 residues. Trimming removed 1 base from V and 9 bases from J, with 7 bases in between. CDR3 DNA: TGTGCCAGCAGCTTAGGGGCATGGCCCCAGCATTTT. This translates into CASSLGAWPQHF.

The J gene is TRBJ2-1, the V gene TRBV18, with D tentatively TRBD1 (5 bases). Trimming took 3 bases from V and 4 from J, leaving 13 bases between them. Germline-derived CDR1 and CDR2 are KGHSH and LQKENI. CDR3 length: 15 residues. The CDR3 spells CASSPTPNRYNEQFF. The DNA for the CDR3 is TGTGCCAGCTCACCTACCCCCAACAGGTACAATGAGCAGTTCTTC.

The chain couples TRBV4-1 to TRBJ1-3, with D possibly matching TRBD1 (6 bases). Trimming took 2 bases from V and 1 from J, leaving 9 bases between them. The CDR3 contains 15 residues. CDR1 and CDR2 (germline): MGHRA, YSYEKL. In DNA, the CDR3 is TGCGCCAGCAGCCAATTACAGGGTTCTGGAAACACCATATATTTT. Translating gives CASSQLQGSGNTIYF.

This rearrangement joins TRBV2 to TRBJ2-1; a weak D match, TRBD2 (6 bases). This CDR3 contains 16 residues. CDR1 and CDR2 (germline): SNHLY, FYNNEI. Trimming removed 5 bases at V and 4 bases at J, with 18 bases between. The DNA of the CDR3 is TGTGCCAGCAGTTTCCGACTAGACCCGCTATACAATGAGCAGTTCTTC. Amino acids: CASSFRLDPLYNEQFF.

This chain uses TRBV6-5 with TRBJ1-5, with 8 bases that match TRBD1. The ends lost 6 bases at V and 6 bases at J; junction bases unmatched: 4. The CDR3 is 13 amino acids. Germline V lookup: CDR1 MNHEY, CDR2 SVGAGI. CDR3 bases: TGTGCCAGCAGGTCGACAGGGGCTCAGCCCCAGCATTTT. Translating gives CASRSTGAQPQHF.

The V gene is TRBV28, the J gene TRBJ1-1; unclear D gene. Germline V gene data show CDR1 as MDHEN and CDR2 as SYDVKM. Trimming cost V 5 bases and J 3 bases, with 7 bases left between them. The CDR3 is 12 residues long. CDR3 in DNA: TGTGCCAGCAGTCCCCGGGACACTGAAGCTTTCTTT. Residues: CASSPRDTEAFF.

The rearrangement uses TRBV29-1 and TRBJ2-4; tentatively, D is TRBD2 (6 bases). Germline V CDR1 and CDR2: SQVTM, ANQGSEA. V lost 6 bases, J lost 3 bases, and 12 bases lay in between. This CDR3 is 13 amino acids long. The CDR3 region has the DNA TGCAGCGTCGCCGGGGGAGGCAAAAACATTCAGTACTTC. This gives the protein CSVAGGGKNIQYF.